The clone carrying this T cell receptor (beta chain) showed up just once. This entry comes from a study of shared clonotypes between healthy human individuals. Sequencing was performed with immunoSEQ multiplex PCR; in TCRdb, only in-frame clones are kept and a portion is missing. Of around 2.3 million clones in the sample, approximately 94% were seen once. The CDR3 is 17 amino acids. Germline V gene sequence: CDR1 SGHVS, CDR2 FQNEAQ. V shed 2 bases and J 7 bases; nucleotides not matched to a gene: 11. The gene calls are TRBV7-8 and TRBJ1-2; 12 nucleotides match TRBD1. The source is a man in his late teens or twenties in good health. Sequenced sample: naive CD4+ T cells sorted from blood. Subset indicated: CD45RA+ positively selected. The DNA for the CDR3 is TGTGCCAGCAGCTTAACGTCTGGGACAGGGGGCGCGGTTGGCTACACCTTC. Its translation: CASSLTSGTGGAVGYTF.